This is a list of T cell receptor beta chains from one sample in a study of T cell repertoires in cytomegalovirus infection. TCRdb reprocessed the reads via MiXCR and lists one record per CDR3 protein. The data contain 550,000 to 700,000 distinct CDR3 sequences, roughly 42% of them seen just once; the ten biggest clones take up about 46%. The antigens of these receptors remain unknown. The source material was cultured PBMCs, sampled from culture after CMV antigen stimulation. These receptors originate from a human donor in good health (CMV status not recorded). Some clones in this sample may be carry-over from other donors' samples. Each CDR3 is given with its conserved first and last residue. D genes are given only for firm matches. Some rows have no size entry. The others give once, few or many, or a class for an expanded clone.

>.|TRBJ2-5|TRBV18|.
CASSAGPVGETQYF
TGTGCCAGCTCAGCAGGTCCGGTCGGAGAGACCCAGTACTTC
>TRBD2|TRBJ2-1|TRBV7-8|.
CASSLTRLASYNEQFF
TGTGCCAGCAGCTTAACCAGACTAGCGTCCTACAATGAGCAGTTCTTC
>.|TRBJ1-1|TRBV29-1|.
CSATVLMNTEAFF
TGCAGCGCCACAGTGCTCATGAACACTGAAGCTTTCTTT
>.|TRBJ1-5|TRBV7-2|many
CASSSGGGMPQHF
TGTGCCAGCAGCTCCGGCGGGGGGATGCCCCAGCATTTT
>.|TRBJ2-4|TRBV28|.
CASSYRGLTKNIQYF
TGTGCCAGCAGTTATCGGGGGCTGACCAAAAACATTCAGTACTTC
>TRBD2|TRBJ2-5|TRBV2|few
CASKNPAGGQETQYF
TGTGCCAGCAAGAATCCAGCGGGGGGCCAAGAGACCCAGTACTTC
>TRBD2|TRBJ2-7|TRBV20-1|few
CSAHRTSAYEQYF
TGCAGTGCCCACCGGACTAGCGCGTACGAGCAGTACTTC
>TRBD2|TRBJ2-7|TRBV7-9|.
CASSLADLAAMGYEQYF
TGTGCCAGCAGCTTAGCGGATCTAGCGGCGATGGGGTACGAGCAGTACTTC
>.|TRBJ1-6|TRBV7-9|few
CASSLGERPLHF
TGTGCCAGCAGCTTAGGGGAGCGACCCCTCCACTTT
>TRBD2|TRBJ2-4|TRBV28|.
CAGRGGPPGNIQYF
TGTGCCGGACGGGGGGGACCCCCGGGTAACATTCAGTACTTC
>.|TRBJ2-1|TRBV27|.
CASSLSGSRSYNEQFF
TGTGCCAGCAGTTTATCGGGTAGCCGCTCCTACAATGAGCAGTTCTTC
>.|TRBJ2-5|TRBV12-3/TRBV12-4|many
CASSLGSWETQYF
TGTGCCAGCAGCTTAGGAAGTTGGGAGACCCAGTACTTC
>.|TRBJ2-1|TRBV7-8|many
CASSLVRTSNEQFF
TGTGCCAGCAGCCTGGTTAGGACCTCAAATGAGCAGTTCTTC
>.|TRBJ2-2|TRBV6-2/TRBV6-3|.
CASSLRTPPNTGELFF
TGTGCCAGCAGCCTCAGGACTCCCCCGAACACCGGGGAGCTGTTTTTT